The 3 T cell receptor beta chains given below trace back to one sample, sequenced in a study of blood T cell repertoires in COVID-19. TCRdb's table, derived via immunoSEQ multiplex PCR, lists solely in-frame clones and lacks some. The repertoire holds about 74,000 clones, with over 85% as singletons. The sample taken for sequencing was peripheral blood. The receptors derive from a human donor in a cohort sampled during active COVID-19.

This chain uses TRBV28 with TRBJ2-2; 13 bases line up with TRBD2. The germline CDR1 and CDR2 sequences are MDHEN and SYDVKM. CDR3 length equals 19 residues. V trimming: 7 bases; J trimming: 5 bases; junction bases outside the gene matches: 16. The CDR3 spells CASTQKTGRLAGGTGELFF. CDR3 DNA: TGTGCCAGCACTCAAAAGACAGGGCGACTAGCGGGAGGAACCGGGGAGCTGTTTTTT.

V gene TRBV9 combines with J gene TRBJ1-6, with 9 bases aligning to TRBD1. From germline, CDR1 is SGDLS and CDR2 YYNGEE. V gave up 3 bases and J gave up 10 bases; unmatched junction bases: 8. The CDR3 sequence is 15 residues long. The CDR3 sequence is CASSEGQGGGSPLHF. The CDR3 coding sequence is TGTGCCAGCAGCGAGGGACAGGGTGGGGGATCACCCCTCCACTTT.

The chain combines TRBV11-3 with TRBJ2-2, with 13 bases identical to TRBD2. V lost 2 bases to trimming and J lost 5 bases; unmatched junction nucleotides: 2. In germline, CDR1 is SGHNT, CDR2 YENEEA. The CDR3 has 16 amino acids. The CDR3 protein is CASSLRLAGGTGELFF. CDR3 coding DNA: TGTGCCAGCAGCTTACGACTAGCGGGAGGTACCGGGGAGCTGTTTTTT.